Listed here are 27 T cell receptor beta chains from one sample, sequenced in a study of post-analysis software for immune sequencing data. cDNA libraries for TCR beta contained unique molecular identifiers. TCRdb reanalysed the PCR reads using MiXCR and keeps one entry per CDR3 protein. The sample records roughly 160,000 distinct CDR3 sequences, 30% to 45% being singletons. The source material was blood, sampled after autologous hematopoietic stem cell transplantation. These receptors were taken from a girl aged 5 to 17 with multiple sclerosis.

V usage is TRBV12-5 and J usage is TRBJ2-5; 7 bases map to TRBD2. CDR1 and CDR2 from the germline V gene are LGHNT and FRNRAP. The CDR3 consists of 14 residues. V gave up 5 bases and J gave up 2 bases; unmatched junction bases: 5. The CDR3 here is CASGPLAQQETQYF. The CDR3 DNA sequence: TGTGCTAGTGGTCCACTAGCGCAACAAGAGACCCAGTACTTC.

The chain couples TRBV6-2 or TRBV6-3 to TRBJ2-7; 12 nucleotides align to TRBD2. Germline V gene lookup returns CDR1 MNHEY and CDR2 SVGEGT. This CDR3 is 17 amino acids long. Trimming cost V 2 bases and J 0 bases; bases outside gene matches: 5. CDR3 sequence (DNA): TGTGCCAGCAGTTACACCTGGACTAGCGGGAACTCCTACGAGCAGTACTTC. Its protein is CASSYTWTSGNSYEQYF.

This clonotype was observed a handful of times. V gene TRBV5-1 combines with J gene TRBJ2-3; 13 positions match TRBD2. This CDR3 region has 17 residues. V trimming: 4 bases; J trimming: 6 bases; junction bases outside the gene matches: 11. Germline loops: CDR1 SGHRS, CDR2 YFSETQ. The CDR3 protein is CASSPRTSGSPVDTQYF. The CDR3 bases are TGCGCCAGCAGCCCCCGGACTAGCGGGAGCCCCGTGGATACGCAGTATTTT.

This clonotype has more than one count but fewer than ten. J is TRBJ2-4 and V is TRBV7-9; D is unresolved. Germline CDR1 SEHNR, CDR2 FQNEAQ (reference sequence). The V gene lost 3 bases and the J gene lost 1 base, with 10 bases spanning the gap. CDR3 size: 15 residues. CDR3 in DNA: TGTGCCAGCAGCTTCTCAGAGGCGGCCAAAAACATTCAGTACTTC. Translating gives CASSFSEAAKNIQYF.

The rearrangement uses TRBV6-4 and TRBJ2-1; the D is unclear. V dropped 6 bases and J dropped 8 bases, with 26 bases sitting between them. This CDR3 has 17 residues. The germline CDR1 and CDR2 sequences are MRHNA and SNTAGT. CDR3 sequence reads: CASRSTTPRLPEDEQFF. DNA for the CDR3: TGTGCCAGCAGATCCACTACTCCCCGCCTCCCCGAGGATGAGCAGTTCTTC.

This clonotype appeared a few times. The chain couples TRBV7-2 to TRBJ2-7, with a weak D call TRBD2 (5 bases). The CDR3 contains 12 residues. The V end was cut by 5 bases, the J end by 4 bases, with 9 bases between. The V gene's germline CDR1 is SGHTA and CDR2 FQGNSA. This CDR3 reads CASSLLVYEQYF. The CDR3 nucleotides are TGTGCCAGCAGCCTACTAGTTTACGAGCAGTACTTC. Variable domain in full (rest from reference TRBV7-2 and TRBJ2-7): GAGVSQSPSNKVTEKGKDVELRCDPISGHTALYWYRQSLGQGLEFLIYFQGNSAPDKSGLPSDRFSAERTGGSVSTLTIQRTQQEDSAVYLCASSLLVYEQYFGPGTRLTVT.

The chain links TRBV20-1 to TRBJ2-1, with 11 nucleotides matching TRBD1. CDR3 length equals 15 residues. V gave up 1 base and J gave up 8 bases; unmatched junction bases: 7. CDR1 DFQATT and CDR2 SNEGSKA come from the germline V gene (reference sequence). The CDR3 here is CSARADRGLVDEQFF. DNA of the CDR3: TGCAGTGCTAGAGCGGACAGGGGGCTGGTCGATGAGCAGTTCTTC.

The V and J genes are TRBV29-1 and TRBJ1-1, with 8 nucleotides matching TRBD1. Germline V CDR1 and CDR2: SQVTM, ANQGSEA. The CDR3 loop spans 15 amino acids. The V segment lost 8 bases and the J segment 6 bases; nucleotides outside the gene matches: 17. The CDR3 is CSPMDREGNVPEAFF. The CDR3 bases are TGCAGCCCGATGGACAGGGAGGGTAATGTCCCTGAAGCTTTCTTT.

This clonotype has just a few counts. The CDR3 coding sequence is TGTGCCAGCAGCTTAGAGACAGGAGGCAATCAGCCCCAGCATTTT. Amino acids: CASSLETGGNQPQHF. The chain employs TRBV7-2 and TRBJ1-5; D may be TRBD1 (6 bases). The ends were cut back, 1 base at V and 2 bases at J, with 9 bases in the middle. CDR1 is SGHTA and CDR2 is FQGNSA in the germline V gene. The CDR3 loop spans 15 amino acids.

The CDR3 protein is CATSDFWYDTQYF. The CDR3 coding sequence is TGTGCCACCAGTGATTTTTGGTACGATACGCAGTATTTT. The V and J genes are TRBV24-1 and TRBJ2-3, with no clear D. Germline values: CDR1 KGHDR, CDR2 SFDVKD. This CDR3 has 13 residues. The germline V and J ends were trimmed by 1 base and 6 bases, with 7 bases remaining between them.

The chain combines TRBV11-2 with TRBJ2-5, with D perhaps matching TRBD2 (5 bases). The DNA end is more similar to TRBJ2-7, so the J call may be wrong. CDR1 SGHAT and CDR2 FQNNGV come from the germline V gene. This CDR3 contains 16 residues. CDR3 loop: CASSLAGGGPYYEQYF. The CDR3 DNA reads as TGTGCCAGCAGCTTAGCTGGCGGAGGTCCCTACTACGAGCAGTACTTC.

The rearrangement links TRBV20-1 to TRBJ2-5; tentatively, D is TRBD2 (5 bases). The germline V gene has CDR1 DFQATT and CDR2 SNEGSKA (reference sequence). CDR3 size: 10 residues. V lost 5 bases and J lost 11, with 12 bases in between. The CDR3 spells CSASGWEQYF. The CDR3 DNA follows: TGCAGTGCTTCTGGATGGGAGCAGTACTTC.

This clonotype ranks as medium-sized. The genes are TRBV12-3 or TRBV12-4 and TRBJ2-3; 13 nucleotides match TRBD2. The junction had 6 bases not matched to a gene; V was cut back by 5 bases and J by 7 bases. This CDR3 has 15 residues. Written as DNA, the CDR3 is TGTGCCAGCAGTCTGACTAGCGGGAGGTTACATACGCAGTATTTT. This gives the protein CASSLTSGRLHTQYF.

The chain has TRBV6-1 and TRBJ2-4, with D tentatively TRBD1 (8 bases). The length of the CDR3 is 11 residues. CDR1 is MNHNS and CDR2 is SASEGT in the germline V gene. V was cut by 10 bases and J by 14 bases, with 18 bases left in between. The CDR3 DNA is TGTGCCATCCCAGACAGGGGAGGGGAGTACTTC. Translated, it gives CAIPDRGGEYF.

This clonotype was counted between two and nine times. The chain uses TRBV29-1 and TRBJ1-1; TRBD1 might be the D (6 bases). V lost 6 bases, J lost 5 bases, and 16 bases lay in between. This CDR3 is 13 amino acids long. Per the germline V gene, CDR1 is SQVTM and CDR2 is ANQGSEA. The CDR3 loop is CSVLQGIGTEAFF. For the CDR3, the DNA is TGCAGCGTACTACAGGGAATCGGGACTGAAGCTTTCTTT.

This clonotype was seen repeatedly, ten times or more. The rearrangement links TRBV28 to TRBJ2-1; tentative D call: TRBD1 (6 bases). Trimming shortened V by 4 bases and J by 9 bases, and 10 bases separated the two germline ends. From germline, CDR1 is MDHEN and CDR2 SYDVKM. The CDR3 loop spans 12 amino acids. The CDR3, as DNA: TGTGCCAGCAGTTCCCAACAGGGTGAGCAGTTCTTC. This gives the protein CASSSQQGEQFF.

The chain has TRBV4-3 and TRBJ2-5; D not certain. Germline loops: CDR1 LGHNA, CDR2 YSLEER. Trimming shortened V by 0 bases and J by 5 bases, and 13 bases separated the two germline ends. The CDR3 loop spans 15 amino acids. Written as DNA, the CDR3 is TGCGCCAGCAGCCAAGATGTCGGGCGTGACGAGACCCAGTACTTC. This encodes CASSQDVGRDETQYF.

The chain is built from TRBV27 and TRBJ2-7; no clear D gene. The germline V and J ends were trimmed by 0 bases and 5 bases, with 8 bases remaining between them. Germline V CDR1 and CDR2: MNHEY, SMNVEV (reference sequence). The CDR3 runs 13 residues. In DNA form, the CDR3 reads TGTGCCAGCAGTTTATCCCCCCCCAACGAGCAGTACTTC. Its translation is CASSLSPPNEQYF.

The J gene is TRBJ2-3, the V gene TRBV20-1, with a tentative D call TRBD1 (6 bases). CDR1 is DFQATT and CDR2 is SNEGSKA in the germline V gene (reference sequence). The ends were cut back, 0 bases at V and 5 bases at J, with 15 bases in the middle. The CDR3 is 15 residues long. The CDR3 DNA reads as TGCAGTGCTAGAGATTGGCAGGGGTTAGGAGATACGCAGTATTTT. It is translated as CSARDWQGLGDTQYF.

The rearrangement joins TRBV7-9 to TRBJ1-2; 9 bases fit TRBD1. J gave up 4 bases and V 1 base, and 4 bases lay outside the gene matches. The length of the CDR3 is 15 residues. Germline V CDR1 and CDR2: SEHNR, FQNEAQ (reference sequence). CDR3 nucleotides: TGTGCCAGCAGCTTAGAGGGGGGACAGGGCTATGGCTACACCTTC. Residues: CASSLEGGQGYGYTF.

The chain joins TRBV6-1 to TRBJ1-5; 10 bases map to TRBD1. The germline V gene encodes CDR1 MNHNS and CDR2 SASEGT. The CDR3 is made up of 19 amino acids. V shed 6 bases, J shed 0 bases, and the junction held 14 bases outside the gene matches. The CDR3 sequence: CASSAKTGGGRGSNQPQHF. CDR3 nucleotides: TGTGCCAGCAGCGCAAAGACAGGGGGCGGCCGTGGTAGCAATCAGCCCCAGCATTTT.

V gene TRBV5-1 combines with J gene TRBJ2-1; D gene ambiguous. Germline loops: CDR1 SGHRS, CDR2 YFSETQ. Trimming stripped 0 bases from V and 2 bases from J, with 9 bases between. The CDR3 is 15 residues long. The CDR3 sequence: CASSLAVSAYNEQFF. The CDR3 DNA follows: TGCGCCAGCAGCTTGGCCGTTTCAGCCTACAATGAGCAGTTCTTC.

This chain connects TRBV24-1 to TRBJ2-1; perhaps TRBD2 as D (5 bases). The CDR3 has 14 amino acids. Germline V CDR1 and CDR2: KGHDR, SFDVKD. V shed 4 bases and J shed 8 bases, with 14 bases lying between them. CDR3 residues: CATSEPEGGYEQFF. CDR3 nucleotides: TGTGCCACCAGTGAGCCCGAGGGCGGCTATGAGCAGTTCTTC.

This clonotype was counted between two and nine times. The chain has TRBV28 and TRBJ1-2, with 7 bases fitting TRBD1. CDR3 length: 12 residues. Germline trimming cut 4 bases from V and 10 bases from J; bases unmatched to any gene: 6. The germline V gene has CDR1 MDHEN and CDR2 SYDVKM. For the CDR3, the DNA is TGTGCCAGCAGTTCCAGCCAGGGGGACTACACCTTC. This sequence encodes CASSSSQGDYTF.

This clonotype occurred many times. The genes are TRBV4-3 and TRBJ1-2, with 7 positions matching TRBD1. Per germline, CDR1 LGHNA and CDR2 YSLEER. V shed 0 bases and J 8 bases; nucleotides not matched to a gene: 6. This CDR3 is built from 14 residues. This CDR3 is CASSQDEGGEGYTF. DNA for the CDR3: TGCGCCAGCAGCCAAGATGAAGGGGGCGAAGGCTACACCTTC.

The rearrangement links TRBV20-1 to TRBJ1-3; D is possibly TRBD1 (5 bases). CDR3 length: 14 amino acids. Trimming removed 0 bases from V and 0 bases from J, with 6 bases in between. Looked up from germline, CDR1 is DFQATT and CDR2 is SNEGSKA (reference sequence). CDR3 sequence (DNA): TGCAGTGCTAGAGATGGGGGCTCTGGAAACACCATATATTTT. This codes for CSARDGGSGNTIYF.

This clonotype was counted ten times or more. V gene TRBV5-1 combines with J gene TRBJ2-3; maybe TRBD1 (5 bases). This CDR3 comprises 15 residues. V was clipped by 3 bases and J by 2 bases, with 13 bases between them. Per germline, CDR1 SGHRS and CDR2 YFSETQ. The CDR3 region is CASSSDQGHTDTQYF. For the CDR3, the DNA is TGCGCCAGCAGCTCGGATCAGGGCCACACAGATACGCAGTATTTT.